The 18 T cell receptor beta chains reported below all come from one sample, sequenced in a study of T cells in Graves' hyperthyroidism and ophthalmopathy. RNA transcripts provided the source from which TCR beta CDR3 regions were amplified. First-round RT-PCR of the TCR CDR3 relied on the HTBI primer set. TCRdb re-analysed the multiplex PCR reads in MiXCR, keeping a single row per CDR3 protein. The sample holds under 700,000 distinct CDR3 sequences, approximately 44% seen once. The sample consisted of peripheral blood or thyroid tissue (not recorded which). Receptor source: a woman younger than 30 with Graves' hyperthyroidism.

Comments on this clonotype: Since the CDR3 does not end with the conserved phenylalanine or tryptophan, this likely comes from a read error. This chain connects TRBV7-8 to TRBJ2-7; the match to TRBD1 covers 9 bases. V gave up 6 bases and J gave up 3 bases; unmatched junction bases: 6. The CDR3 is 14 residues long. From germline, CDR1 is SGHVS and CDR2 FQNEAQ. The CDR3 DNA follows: TGTGCCAGCAGTTACGGGACAGGGCGCTACGAGCAGTACCTC. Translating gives CASSYGTGRYEQYL.

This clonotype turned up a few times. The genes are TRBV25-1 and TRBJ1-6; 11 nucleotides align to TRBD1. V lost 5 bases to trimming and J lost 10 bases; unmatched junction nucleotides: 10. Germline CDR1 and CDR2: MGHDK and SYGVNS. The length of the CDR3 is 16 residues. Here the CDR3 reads CASSNPAGTGGSPLHF. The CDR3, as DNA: TGTGCCAGCAGTAACCCGGCCGGGACAGGGGGATCACCCCTCCACTTT.

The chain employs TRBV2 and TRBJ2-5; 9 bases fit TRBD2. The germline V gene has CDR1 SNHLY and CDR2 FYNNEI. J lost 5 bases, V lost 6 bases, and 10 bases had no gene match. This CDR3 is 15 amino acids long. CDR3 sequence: CASSLGVAGVETQYF. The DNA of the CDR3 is TGTGCCAGCAGCTTAGGAGTAGCGGGAGTTGAGACCCAGTACTTC.

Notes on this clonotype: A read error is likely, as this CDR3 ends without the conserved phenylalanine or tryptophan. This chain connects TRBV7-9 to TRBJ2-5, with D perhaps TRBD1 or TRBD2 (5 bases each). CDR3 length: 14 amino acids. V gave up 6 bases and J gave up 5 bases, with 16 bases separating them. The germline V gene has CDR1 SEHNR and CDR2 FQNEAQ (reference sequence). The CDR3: CASRLVGVDETQYL. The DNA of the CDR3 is TGTGCCAGCAGACTAGTGGGGGTCGATGAGACCCAGTACCTC.

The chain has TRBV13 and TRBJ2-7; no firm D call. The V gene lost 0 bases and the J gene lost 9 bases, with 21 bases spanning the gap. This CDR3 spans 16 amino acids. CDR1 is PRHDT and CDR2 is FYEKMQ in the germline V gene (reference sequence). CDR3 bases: TGTGCCAGCAGCTTAGGTGGAAGGGCCCCGGTTCACGGGCAGTACTTC. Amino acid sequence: CASSLGGRAPVHGQYF. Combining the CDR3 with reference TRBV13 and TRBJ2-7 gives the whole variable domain AAGVIQSPRHLIKEKRETATLKCYPIPRHDTVYWYQQGPGQDPQFLISFYEKMQSDKGSIPDRFSAQQFSDYHSELNMSSLELGDSALYFCASSLGGRAPVHGQYFGPGTRLTVT.

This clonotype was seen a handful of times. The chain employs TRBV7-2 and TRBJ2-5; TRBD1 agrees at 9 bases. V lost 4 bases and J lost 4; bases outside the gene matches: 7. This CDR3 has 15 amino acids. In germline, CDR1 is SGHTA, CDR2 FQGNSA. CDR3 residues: CASSSRDRVGETQYF. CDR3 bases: TGTGCCAGCAGCTCCCGGGACAGGGTCGGAGAGACCCAGTACTTC.

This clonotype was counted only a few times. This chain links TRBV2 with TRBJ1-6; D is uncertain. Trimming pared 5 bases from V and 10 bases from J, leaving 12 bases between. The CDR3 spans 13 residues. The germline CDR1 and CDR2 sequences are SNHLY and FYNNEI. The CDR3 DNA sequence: TGTGCCAGCAGTTTCTCTGGAGCCTCACCCCTCCACTTT. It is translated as CASSFSGASPLHF.

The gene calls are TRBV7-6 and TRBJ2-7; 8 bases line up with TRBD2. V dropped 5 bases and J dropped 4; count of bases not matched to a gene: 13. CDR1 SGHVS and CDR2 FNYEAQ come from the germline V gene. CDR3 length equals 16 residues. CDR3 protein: CASSQDLSGSLYEQYF. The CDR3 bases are TGTGCCAGCAGCCAAGATTTAAGCGGGAGCTTATACGAGCAGTACTTC.

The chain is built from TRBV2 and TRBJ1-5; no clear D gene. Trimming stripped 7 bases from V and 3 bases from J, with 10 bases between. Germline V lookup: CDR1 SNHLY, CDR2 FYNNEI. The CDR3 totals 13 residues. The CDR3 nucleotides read TGTGCCAGCACCTACGGAGTCAATCAGCCCCAGCATTTT. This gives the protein CASTYGVNQPQHF.

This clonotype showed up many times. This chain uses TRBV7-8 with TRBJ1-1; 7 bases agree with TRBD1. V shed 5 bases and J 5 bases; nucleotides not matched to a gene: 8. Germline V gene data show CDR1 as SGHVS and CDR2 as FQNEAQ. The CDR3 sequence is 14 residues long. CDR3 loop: CASSATWGQTEAFF. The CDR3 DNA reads TGTGCCAGCAGCGCGACGTGGGGACAGACTGAAGCTTTCTTT. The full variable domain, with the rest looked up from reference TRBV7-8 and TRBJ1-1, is GAGVSQSPRYKVAKRGQDVALRCDPISGHVSLFWYQQALGQGPEFLTYFQNEAQLDKSGLPSDRFFAERPEGSVSTLKIQRTQQEDSAVYLCASSATWGQTEAFFGQGTRLTVV.

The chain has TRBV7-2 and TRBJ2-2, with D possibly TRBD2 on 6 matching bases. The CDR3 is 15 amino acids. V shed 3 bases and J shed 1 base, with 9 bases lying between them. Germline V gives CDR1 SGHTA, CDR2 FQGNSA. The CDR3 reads CASSFETRNTGELFF. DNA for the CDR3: TGTGCCAGCAGCTTTGAGACTAGGAACACCGGGGAGCTGTTTTTT. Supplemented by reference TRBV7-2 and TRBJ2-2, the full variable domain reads GAGVSQSPSNKVTEKGKDVELRCDPISGHTALYWYRQSLGQGLEFLIYFQGNSAPDKSGLPSDRFSAERTGGSVSTLTIQRTQQEDSAVYLCASSFETRNTGELFFGEGSRLTVL.

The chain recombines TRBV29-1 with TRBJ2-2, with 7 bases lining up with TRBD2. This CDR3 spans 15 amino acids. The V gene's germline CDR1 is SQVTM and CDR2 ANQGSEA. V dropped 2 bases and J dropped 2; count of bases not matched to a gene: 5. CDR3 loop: CSVEYGGVNTGELFF. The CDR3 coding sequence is TGCAGCGTTGAATATGGGGGGGTAAACACCGGGGAGCTGTTTTTT.

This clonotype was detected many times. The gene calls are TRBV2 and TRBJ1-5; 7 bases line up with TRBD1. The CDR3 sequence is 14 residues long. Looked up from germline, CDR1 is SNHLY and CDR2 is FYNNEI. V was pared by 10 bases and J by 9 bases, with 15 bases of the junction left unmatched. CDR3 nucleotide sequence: TGTGCCACCCTCGACAGGGTCAGGAATTCGCCCCAGCATTTT. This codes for CATLDRVRNSPQHF. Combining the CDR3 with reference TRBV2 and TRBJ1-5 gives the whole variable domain EPEVTQTPSHQVTQMGQEVILRCVPISNHLYFYWYRQILGQKVEFLVSFYNNEISEKSEIFDDQFSVERPDGSNFTLKIRSTKLEDSAMYFCATLDRVRNSPQHFGDGTRLSIL.

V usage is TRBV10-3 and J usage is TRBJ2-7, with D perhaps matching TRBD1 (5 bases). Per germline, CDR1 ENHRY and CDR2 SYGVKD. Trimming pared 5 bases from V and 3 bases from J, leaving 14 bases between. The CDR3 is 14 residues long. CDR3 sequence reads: CAISSRTPVYEQYF. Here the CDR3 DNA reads TGTGCCATCAGTTCTAGGACACCTGTCTACGAGCAGTACTTC.

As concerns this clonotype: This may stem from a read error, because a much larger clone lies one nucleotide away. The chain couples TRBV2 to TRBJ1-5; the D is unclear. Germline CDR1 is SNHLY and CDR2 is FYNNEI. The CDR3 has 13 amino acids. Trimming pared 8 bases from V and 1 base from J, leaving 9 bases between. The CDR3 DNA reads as TGTGCCAGCGGTTCAGCAAGCAATCAGCCCCAGCATTTT. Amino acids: CASGSASNQPQHF.

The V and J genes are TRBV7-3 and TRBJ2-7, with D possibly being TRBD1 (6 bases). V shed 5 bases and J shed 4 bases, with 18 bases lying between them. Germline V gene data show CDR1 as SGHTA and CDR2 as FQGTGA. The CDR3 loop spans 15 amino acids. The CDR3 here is CASSLGGQFPYEQYF. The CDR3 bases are TGTGCCAGCAGCCTCGGCGGACAGTTTCCGTACGAGCAGTACTTC.

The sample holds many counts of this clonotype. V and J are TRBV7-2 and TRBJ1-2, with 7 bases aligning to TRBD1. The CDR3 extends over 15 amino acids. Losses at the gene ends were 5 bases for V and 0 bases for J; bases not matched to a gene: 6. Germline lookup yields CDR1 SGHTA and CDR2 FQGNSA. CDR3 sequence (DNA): TGTGCCAGCAGCACGACAGGGAGGGCTAACTATGGCTACACCTTC. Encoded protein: CASSTTGRANYGYTF.

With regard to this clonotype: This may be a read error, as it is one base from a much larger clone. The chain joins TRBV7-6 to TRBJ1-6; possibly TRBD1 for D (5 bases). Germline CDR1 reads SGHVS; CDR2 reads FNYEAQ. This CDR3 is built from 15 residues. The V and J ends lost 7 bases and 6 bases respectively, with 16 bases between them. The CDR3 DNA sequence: TGTGCCAGCAACTACGACAGTCAAACTAATTCACCCCTCCACTTT. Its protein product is CASNYDSQTNSPLHF.